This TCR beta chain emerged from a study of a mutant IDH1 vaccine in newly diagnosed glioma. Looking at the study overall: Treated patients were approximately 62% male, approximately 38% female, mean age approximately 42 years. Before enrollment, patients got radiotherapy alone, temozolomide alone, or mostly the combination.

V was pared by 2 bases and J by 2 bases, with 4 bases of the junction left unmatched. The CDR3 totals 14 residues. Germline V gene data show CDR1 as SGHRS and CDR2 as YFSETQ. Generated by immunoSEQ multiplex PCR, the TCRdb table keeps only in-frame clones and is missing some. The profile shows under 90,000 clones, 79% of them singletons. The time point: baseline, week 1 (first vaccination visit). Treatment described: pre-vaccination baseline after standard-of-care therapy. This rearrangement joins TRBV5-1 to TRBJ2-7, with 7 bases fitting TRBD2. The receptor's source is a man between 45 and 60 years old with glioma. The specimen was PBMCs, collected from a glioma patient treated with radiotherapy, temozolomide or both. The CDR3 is CASSLKGGTYEQYF. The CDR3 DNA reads TGCGCCAGCAGCTTAAAGGGAGGGACCTACGAGCAGTACTTC.